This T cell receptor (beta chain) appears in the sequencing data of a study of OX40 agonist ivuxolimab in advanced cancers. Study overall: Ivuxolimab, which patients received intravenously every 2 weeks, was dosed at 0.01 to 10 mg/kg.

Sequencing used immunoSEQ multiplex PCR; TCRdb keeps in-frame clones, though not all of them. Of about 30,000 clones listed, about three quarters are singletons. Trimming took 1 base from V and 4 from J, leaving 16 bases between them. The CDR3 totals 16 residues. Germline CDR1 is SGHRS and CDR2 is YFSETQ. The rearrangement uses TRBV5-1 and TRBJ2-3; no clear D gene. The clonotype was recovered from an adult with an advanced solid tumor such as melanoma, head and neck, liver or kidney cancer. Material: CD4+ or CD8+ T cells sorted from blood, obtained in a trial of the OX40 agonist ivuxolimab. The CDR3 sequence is CASSLSAGIIADTQYF. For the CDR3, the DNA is TGCGCCAGCAGCTTGTCTGCAGGTATCATCGCAGATACGCAGTATTTT.